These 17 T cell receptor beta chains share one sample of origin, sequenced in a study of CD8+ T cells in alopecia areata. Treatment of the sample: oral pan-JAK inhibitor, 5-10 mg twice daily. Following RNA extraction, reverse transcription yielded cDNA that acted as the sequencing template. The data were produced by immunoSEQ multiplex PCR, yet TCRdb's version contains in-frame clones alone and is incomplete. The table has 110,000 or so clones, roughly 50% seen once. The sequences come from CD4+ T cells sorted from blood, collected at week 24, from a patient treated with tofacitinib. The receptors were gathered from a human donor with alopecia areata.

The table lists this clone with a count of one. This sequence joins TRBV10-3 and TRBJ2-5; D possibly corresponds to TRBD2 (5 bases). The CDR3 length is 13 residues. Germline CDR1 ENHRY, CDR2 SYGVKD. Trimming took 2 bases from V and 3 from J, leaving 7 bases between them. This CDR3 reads CAISEAGEETQYF. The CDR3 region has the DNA TGTGCCATCAGTGAGGCCGGGGAAGAGACCCAGTACTTC.

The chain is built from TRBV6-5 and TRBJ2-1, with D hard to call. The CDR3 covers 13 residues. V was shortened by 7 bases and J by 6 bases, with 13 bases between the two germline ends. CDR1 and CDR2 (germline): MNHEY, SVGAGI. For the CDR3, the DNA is TGTGCCAGCACCAAGGACGGCCTCAATGAGCAGTTCTTC. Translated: CASTKDGLNEQFF.

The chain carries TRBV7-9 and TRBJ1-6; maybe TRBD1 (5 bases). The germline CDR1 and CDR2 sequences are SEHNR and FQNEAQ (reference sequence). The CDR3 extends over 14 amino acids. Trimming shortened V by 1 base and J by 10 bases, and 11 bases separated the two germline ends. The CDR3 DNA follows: TGTGCCAGCAGCTTAGGTGGGGGGGGATCACCCCTCCACTTT. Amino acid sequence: CASSLGGGGSPLHF.

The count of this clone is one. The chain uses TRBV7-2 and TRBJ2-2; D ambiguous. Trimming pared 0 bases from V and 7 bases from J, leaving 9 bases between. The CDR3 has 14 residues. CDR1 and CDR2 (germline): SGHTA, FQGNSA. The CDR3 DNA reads TGTGCCAGCAGCTTAGCTTCGCCGAGCGGGGAGCTGTTTTTT. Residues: CASSLASPSGELFF.

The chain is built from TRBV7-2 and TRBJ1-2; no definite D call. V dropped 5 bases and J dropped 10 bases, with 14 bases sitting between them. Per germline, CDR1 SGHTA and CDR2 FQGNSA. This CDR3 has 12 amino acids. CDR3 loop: CASSRSAGYYTF. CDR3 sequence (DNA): TGTGCCAGCAGCAGGTCAGCTGGTTACTACACCTTC.

The CDR3 spells CASRGEGQPQHF. The CDR3 coding sequence is TGTGCCAGCCGGGGGGAAGGCCAGCCCCAGCATTTT. The rearrangement links TRBV2 to TRBJ1-5; D is possibly TRBD1 (5 bases). Germline V gene lookup returns CDR1 SNHLY and CDR2 FYNNEI. Trimming left V 8 bases short and J 7 bases short, with 12 bases between. The length of the CDR3 is 12 residues.

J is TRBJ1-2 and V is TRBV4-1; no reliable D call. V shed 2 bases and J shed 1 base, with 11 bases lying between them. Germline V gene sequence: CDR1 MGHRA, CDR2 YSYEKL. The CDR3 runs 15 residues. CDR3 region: CASSQQADINYGYTF. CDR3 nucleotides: TGCGCCAGCAGCCAACAGGCAGATATTAACTATGGCTACACCTTC.

This CDR3 is CSAMDVRNTEAFF. The CDR3 DNA reads as TGCAGCGCGATGGACGTAAGGAACACTGAAGCTTTCTTT. This sequence joins TRBV29-1 and TRBJ1-1, with D uncertain. The germline CDR1 and CDR2 sequences are SQVTM and ANQGSEA. V gave up 7 bases and J gave up 1 base, with 13 bases separating them. The CDR3 extends over 13 amino acids.

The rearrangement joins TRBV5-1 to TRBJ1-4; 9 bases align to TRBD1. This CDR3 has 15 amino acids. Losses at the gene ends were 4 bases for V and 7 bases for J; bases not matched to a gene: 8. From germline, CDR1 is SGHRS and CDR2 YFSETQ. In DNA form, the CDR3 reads TGCGCCAGCAGCCCCCAGACAGGGGGGGGTGAAAAACTGTTTTTT. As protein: CASSPQTGGGEKLFF.

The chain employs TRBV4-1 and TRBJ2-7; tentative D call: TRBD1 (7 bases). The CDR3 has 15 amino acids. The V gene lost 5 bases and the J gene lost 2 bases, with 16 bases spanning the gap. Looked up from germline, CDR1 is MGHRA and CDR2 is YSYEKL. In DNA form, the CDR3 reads TGCGCCAGCAGCTCCCCAGGCAGGGGGGCCTACGAGCAGTACTTC. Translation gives CASSSPGRGAYEQYF.

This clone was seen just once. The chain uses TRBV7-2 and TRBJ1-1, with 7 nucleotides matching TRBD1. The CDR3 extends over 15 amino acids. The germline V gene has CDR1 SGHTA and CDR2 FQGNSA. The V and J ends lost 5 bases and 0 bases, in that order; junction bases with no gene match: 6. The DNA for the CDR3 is TGTGCCAGCAGCCGGGACAGCTGGATGAACACTGAAGCTTTCTTT. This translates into CASSRDSWMNTEAFF.

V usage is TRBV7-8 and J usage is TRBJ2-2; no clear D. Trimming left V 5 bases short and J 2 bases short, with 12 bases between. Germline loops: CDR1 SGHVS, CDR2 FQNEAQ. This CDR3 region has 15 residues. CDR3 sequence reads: CASSDSRLNTGELFF. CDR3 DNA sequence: TGTGCCAGCAGCGACTCCCGCTTAAACACCGGGGAGCTGTTTTTT.

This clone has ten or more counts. The CDR3 here is CASSRTSGGNNEQFF. The CDR3 region has the DNA TGTGCCAGCAGCCGGACTAGCGGGGGCAACAATGAGCAGTTCTTC. J is TRBJ2-1 and V is TRBV7-2; 13 bases are a match to TRBD2. The CDR3 loop spans 15 amino acids. From germline, CDR1 is SGHTA and CDR2 FQGNSA. The J segment lost 5 bases and the V segment lost 5 bases, leaving 3 bases of the junction unmatched.

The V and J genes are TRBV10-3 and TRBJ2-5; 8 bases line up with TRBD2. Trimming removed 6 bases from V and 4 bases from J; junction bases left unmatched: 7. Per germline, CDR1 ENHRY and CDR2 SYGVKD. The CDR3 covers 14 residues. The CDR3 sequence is CAISSAGGGETQYF. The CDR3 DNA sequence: TGTGCCATCAGCTCGGCGGGGGGTGGAGAGACCCAGTACTTC.

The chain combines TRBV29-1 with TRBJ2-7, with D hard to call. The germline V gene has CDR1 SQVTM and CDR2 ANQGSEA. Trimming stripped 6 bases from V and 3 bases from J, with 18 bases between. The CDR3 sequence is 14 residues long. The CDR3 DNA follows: TGCAGCGTCGGGCGAATTGGGTTGGACTACGAGCAGTACTTC. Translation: CSVGRIGLDYEQYF.

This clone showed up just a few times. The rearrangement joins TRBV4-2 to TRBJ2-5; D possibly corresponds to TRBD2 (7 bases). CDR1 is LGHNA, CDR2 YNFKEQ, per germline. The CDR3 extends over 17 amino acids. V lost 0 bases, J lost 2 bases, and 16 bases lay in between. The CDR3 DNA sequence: TGTGCCAGCAGCCAAGATTGGGGGGGGCCTTTACAAGAGACCCAGTACTTC. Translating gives CASSQDWGGPLQETQYF.

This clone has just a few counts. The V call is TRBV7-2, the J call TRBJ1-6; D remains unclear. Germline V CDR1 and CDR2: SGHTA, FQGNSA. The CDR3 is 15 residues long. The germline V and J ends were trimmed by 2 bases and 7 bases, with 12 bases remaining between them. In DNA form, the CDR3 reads TGTGCCAGCAGCTTAAGTGGATCAAAAAATTCACCCCTCCACTTT. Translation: CASSLSGSKNSPLHF.